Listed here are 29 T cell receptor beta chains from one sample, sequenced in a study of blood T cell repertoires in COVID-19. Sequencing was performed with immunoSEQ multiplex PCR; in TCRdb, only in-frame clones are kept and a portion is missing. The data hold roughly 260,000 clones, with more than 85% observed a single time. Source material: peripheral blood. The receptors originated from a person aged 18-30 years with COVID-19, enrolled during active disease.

The CDR3 is CASTIDSSYNEQFF. CDR3 DNA sequence: TGTGCCAGCACTATTGACAGCTCCTACAATGAGCAGTTCTTC. The rearrangement uses TRBV27 and TRBJ2-1; maybe TRBD1 (5 bases). Germline CDR1 reads MNHEY; CDR2 reads SMNVEV (reference sequence). The V gene lost 7 bases and the J gene lost 0 bases, with 10 bases spanning the gap. The CDR3 spans 14 residues.

Here the CDR3 DNA reads TGCGCCAGCAGCCAAGATTCGAGGGACAGGGGGTTTTACGAGCAGTACTTC. Amino acids: CASSQDSRDRGFYEQYF. The chain recombines TRBV4-1 with TRBJ2-7; 11 bases fit TRBD1. The junction had 8 bases not matched to a gene; V was cut back by 0 bases and J by 4 bases. The germline V gene has CDR1 MGHRA and CDR2 YSYEKL. The CDR3 is 17 residues long.

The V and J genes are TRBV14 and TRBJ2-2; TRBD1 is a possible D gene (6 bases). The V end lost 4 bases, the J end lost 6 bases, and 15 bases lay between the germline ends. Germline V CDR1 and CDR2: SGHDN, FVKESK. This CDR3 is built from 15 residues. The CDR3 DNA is TGTGCCAGCAGCCCCCATGGGGGCTGGGCCGGGGAGCTGTTTTTT. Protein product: CASSPHGGWAGELFF. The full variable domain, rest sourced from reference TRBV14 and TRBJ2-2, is EAGVTQFPSHSVIEKGQTVTLRCDPISGHDNLYWYRRVMGKEIKFLLHFVKESKQDESGMPNNRFLAERTGGTYSTLKVQPAELEDSGVYFCASSPHGGWAGELFFGEGSRLTVL.

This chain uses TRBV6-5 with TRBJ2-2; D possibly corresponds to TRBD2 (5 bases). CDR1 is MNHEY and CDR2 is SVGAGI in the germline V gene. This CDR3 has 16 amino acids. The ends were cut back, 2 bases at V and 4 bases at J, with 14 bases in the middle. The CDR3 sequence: CASSYPSGVGTGELFF. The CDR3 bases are TGTGCCAGCAGTTACCCCAGCGGAGTCGGCACCGGGGAGCTGTTTTTT.

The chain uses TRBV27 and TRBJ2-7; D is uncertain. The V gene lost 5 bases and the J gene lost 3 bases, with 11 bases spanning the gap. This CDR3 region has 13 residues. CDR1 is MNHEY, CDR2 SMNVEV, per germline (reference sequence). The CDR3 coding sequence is TGTGCCAGCAGTCCCTCTCGCGGCTACGAGCAGTACTTC. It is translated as CASSPSRGYEQYF.

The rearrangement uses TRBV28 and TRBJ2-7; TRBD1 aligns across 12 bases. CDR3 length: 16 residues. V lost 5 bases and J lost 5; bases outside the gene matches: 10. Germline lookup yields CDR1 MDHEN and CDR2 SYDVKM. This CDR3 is CASSTSGTGGIHEQYF. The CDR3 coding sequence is TGTGCCAGCAGTACCAGCGGGACAGGGGGCATCCACGAGCAGTACTTC.

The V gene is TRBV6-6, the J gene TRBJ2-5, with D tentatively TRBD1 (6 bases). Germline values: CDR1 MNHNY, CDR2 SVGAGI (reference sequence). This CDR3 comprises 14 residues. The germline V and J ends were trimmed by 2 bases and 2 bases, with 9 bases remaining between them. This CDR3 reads CASSYPGQQETQYF. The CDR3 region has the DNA TGTGCCAGCAGTTACCCCGGACAGCAAGAGACCCAGTACTTC.

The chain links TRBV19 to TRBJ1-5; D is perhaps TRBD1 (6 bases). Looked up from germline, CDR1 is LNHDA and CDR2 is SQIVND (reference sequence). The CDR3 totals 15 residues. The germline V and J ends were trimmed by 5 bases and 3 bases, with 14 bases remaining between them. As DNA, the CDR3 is TGTGCCAGTAGTTCTACAGGGATGGACAATCAGCCCCAGCATTTT. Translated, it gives CASSSTGMDNQPQHF.

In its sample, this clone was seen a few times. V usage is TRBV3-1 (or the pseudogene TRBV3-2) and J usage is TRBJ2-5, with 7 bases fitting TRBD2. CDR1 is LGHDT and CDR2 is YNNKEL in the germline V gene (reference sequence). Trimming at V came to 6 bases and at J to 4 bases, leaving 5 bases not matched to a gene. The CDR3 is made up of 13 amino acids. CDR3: CASRAGRGETQYF. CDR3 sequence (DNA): TGTGCCAGCAGAGCAGGGAGGGGAGAGACCCAGTACTTC.

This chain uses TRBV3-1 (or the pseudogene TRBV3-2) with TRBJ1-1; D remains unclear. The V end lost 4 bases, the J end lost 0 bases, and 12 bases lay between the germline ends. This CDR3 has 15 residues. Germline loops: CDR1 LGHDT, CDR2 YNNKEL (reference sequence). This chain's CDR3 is CASSPQLYMNTEAFF. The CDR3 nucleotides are TGTGCCAGCAGCCCCCAGTTATACATGAACACTGAAGCTTTCTTT.

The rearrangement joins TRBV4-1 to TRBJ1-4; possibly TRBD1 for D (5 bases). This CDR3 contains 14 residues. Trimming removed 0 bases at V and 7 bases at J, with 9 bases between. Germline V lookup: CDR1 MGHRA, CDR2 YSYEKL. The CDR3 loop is CASSQDGAREKLFF. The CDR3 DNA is TGCGCCAGCAGCCAAGATGGGGCTCGTGAAAAACTGTTTTTT.

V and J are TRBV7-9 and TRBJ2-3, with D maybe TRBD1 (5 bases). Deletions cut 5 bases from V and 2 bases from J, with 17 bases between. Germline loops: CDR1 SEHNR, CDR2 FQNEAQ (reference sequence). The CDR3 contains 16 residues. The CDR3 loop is CASSPRVGQHTDTQYF. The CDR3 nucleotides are TGTGCCAGCAGCCCCCGGGTGGGGCAGCACACAGATACGCAGTATTTT.

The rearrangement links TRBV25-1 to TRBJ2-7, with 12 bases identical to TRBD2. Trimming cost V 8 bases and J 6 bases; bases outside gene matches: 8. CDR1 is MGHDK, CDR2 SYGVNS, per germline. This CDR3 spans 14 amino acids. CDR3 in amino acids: CASRLTSGRAEQYF. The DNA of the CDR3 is TGTGCCAGCCGCCTGACTAGCGGGAGAGCCGAGCAGTACTTC.

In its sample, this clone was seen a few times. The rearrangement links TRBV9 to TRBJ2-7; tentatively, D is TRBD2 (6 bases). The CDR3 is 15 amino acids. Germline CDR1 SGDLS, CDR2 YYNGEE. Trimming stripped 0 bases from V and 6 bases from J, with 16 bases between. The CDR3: CASSVEGGKGVEQYF. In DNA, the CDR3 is TGTGCCAGCAGCGTAGAGGGCGGGAAGGGTGTCGAGCAGTACTTC.

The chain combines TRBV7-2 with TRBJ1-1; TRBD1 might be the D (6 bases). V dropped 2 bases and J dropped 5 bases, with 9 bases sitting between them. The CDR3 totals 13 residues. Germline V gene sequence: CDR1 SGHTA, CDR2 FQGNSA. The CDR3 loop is CASSLTGRTEAFF. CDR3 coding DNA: TGTGCCAGCAGCTTAACAGGGAGAACTGAAGCTTTCTTT.

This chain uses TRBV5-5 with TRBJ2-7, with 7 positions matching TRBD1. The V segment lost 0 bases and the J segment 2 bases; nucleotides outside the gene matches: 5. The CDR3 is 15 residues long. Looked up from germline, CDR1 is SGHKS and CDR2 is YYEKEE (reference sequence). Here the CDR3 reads CASSLVEGAAYEQYF. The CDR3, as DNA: TGTGCCAGCAGCTTGGTTGAGGGGGCGGCCTACGAGCAGTACTTC.

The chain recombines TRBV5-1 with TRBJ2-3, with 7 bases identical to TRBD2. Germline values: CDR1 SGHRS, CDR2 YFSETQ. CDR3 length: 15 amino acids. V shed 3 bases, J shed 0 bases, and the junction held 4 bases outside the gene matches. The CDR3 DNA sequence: TGCGCCAGCAGCTCAGGACTAGACAGCACAGATACGCAGTATTTT. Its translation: CASSSGLDSTDTQYF.

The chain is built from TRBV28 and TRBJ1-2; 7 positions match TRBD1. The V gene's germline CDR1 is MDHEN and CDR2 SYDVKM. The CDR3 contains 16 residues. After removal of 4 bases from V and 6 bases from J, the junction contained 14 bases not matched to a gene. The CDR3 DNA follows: TGTGCCAGCAGTTATACCCCGGGACAGTCCTTAGATGGCTACACCTTC. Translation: CASSYTPGQSLDGYTF.

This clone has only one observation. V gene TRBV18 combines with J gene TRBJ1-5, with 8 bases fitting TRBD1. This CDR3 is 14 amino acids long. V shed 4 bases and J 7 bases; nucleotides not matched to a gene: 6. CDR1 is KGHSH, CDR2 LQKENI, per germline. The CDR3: CASSLTGAEQPQHF. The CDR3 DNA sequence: TGTGCCAGCTCACTGACAGGGGCTGAACAGCCCCAGCATTTT.

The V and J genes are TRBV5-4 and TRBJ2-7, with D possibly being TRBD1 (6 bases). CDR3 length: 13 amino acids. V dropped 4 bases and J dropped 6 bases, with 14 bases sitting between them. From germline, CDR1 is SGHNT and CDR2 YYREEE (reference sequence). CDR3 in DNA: TGTGCCAGCAGCCTATCAACAGGGTTCGAGCAGTACTTC. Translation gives CASSLSTGFEQYF.

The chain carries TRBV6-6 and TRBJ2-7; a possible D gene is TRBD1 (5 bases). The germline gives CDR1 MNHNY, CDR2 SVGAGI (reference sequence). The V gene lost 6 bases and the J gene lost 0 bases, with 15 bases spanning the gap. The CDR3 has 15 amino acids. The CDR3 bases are TGTGCCAGCAGCGACGACAGCGAGCTCTCCTACGAGCAGTACTTC. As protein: CASSDDSELSYEQYF.

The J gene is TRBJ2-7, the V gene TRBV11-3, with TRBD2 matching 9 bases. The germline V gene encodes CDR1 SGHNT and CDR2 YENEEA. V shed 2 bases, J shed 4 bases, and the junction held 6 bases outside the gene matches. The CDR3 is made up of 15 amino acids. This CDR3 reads CASSLTAGGGYEQYF. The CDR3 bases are TGTGCCAGCAGCTTAACGGCGGGAGGGGGGTACGAGCAGTACTTC. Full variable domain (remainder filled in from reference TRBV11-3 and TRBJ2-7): EAGVVQSPRYKIIEKKQPVAFWCNPISGHNTLYWYLQNLGQGPELLIRYENEEAVDDSQLPKDRFSAERLKGVDSTLKIQPAELGDSAVYLCASSLTAGGGYEQYFGPGTRLTVT.

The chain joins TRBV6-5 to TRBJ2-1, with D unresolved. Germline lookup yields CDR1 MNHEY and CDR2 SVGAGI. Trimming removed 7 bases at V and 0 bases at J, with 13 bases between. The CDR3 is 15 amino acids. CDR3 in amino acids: CASTVTQSSYNEQFF. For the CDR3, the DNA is TGTGCCAGCACAGTCACACAAAGCTCCTACAATGAGCAGTTCTTC.

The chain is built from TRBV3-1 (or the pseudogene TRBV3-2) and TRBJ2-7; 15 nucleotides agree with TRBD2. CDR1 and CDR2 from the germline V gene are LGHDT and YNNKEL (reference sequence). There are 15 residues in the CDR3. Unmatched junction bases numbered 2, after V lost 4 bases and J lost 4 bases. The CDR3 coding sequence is TGTGCCAGCAGCCGCGGGACTAGCGGGAGGTACGAGCAGTACTTC. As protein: CASSRGTSGRYEQYF.

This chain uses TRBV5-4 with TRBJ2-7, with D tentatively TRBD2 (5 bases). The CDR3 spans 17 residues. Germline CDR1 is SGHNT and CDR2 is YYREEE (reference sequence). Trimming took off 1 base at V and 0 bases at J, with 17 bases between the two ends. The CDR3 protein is CASSLRNGIGPSYEQYF. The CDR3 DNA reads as TGTGCCAGCAGCTTGAGGAACGGGATAGGGCCCTCCTACGAGCAGTACTTC.

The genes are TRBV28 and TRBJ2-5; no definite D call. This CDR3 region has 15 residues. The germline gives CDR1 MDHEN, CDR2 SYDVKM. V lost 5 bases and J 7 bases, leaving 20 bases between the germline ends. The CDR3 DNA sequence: TGTGCCAGCAGTCAGTTAACCTTACGACCAGGGACCCAGTACTTC. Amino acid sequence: CASSQLTLRPGTQYF. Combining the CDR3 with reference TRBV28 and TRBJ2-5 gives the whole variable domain DVKVTQSSRYLVKRTGEKVFLECVQDMDHENMFWYRQDPGLGLRLIYFSYDVKMKEKGDIPEGYSVSREKKERFSLILESASTNQTSMYLCASSQLTLRPGTQYFGPGTRLLVL.

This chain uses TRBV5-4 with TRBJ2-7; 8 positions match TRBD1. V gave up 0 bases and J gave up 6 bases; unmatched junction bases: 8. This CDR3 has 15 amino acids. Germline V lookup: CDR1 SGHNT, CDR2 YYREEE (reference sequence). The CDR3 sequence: CASSLGQGIVGEQYF. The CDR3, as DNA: TGTGCCAGCAGCTTGGGACAGGGGATTGTTGGCGAGCAGTACTTC.

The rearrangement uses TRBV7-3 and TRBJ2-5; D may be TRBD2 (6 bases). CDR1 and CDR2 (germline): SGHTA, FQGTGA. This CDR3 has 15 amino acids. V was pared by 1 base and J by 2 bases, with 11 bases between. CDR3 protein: CASSLMGGEQETQYF. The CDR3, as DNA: TGTGCCAGCAGCTTAATGGGGGGAGAGCAAGAGACCCAGTACTTC.

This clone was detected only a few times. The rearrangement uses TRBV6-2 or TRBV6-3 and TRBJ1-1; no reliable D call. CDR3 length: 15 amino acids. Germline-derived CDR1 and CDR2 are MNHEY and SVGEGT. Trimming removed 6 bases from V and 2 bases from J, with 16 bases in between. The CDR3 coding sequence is TGTGCCAGCAGCGAGGGTTGGACCTTTAACACTGAAGCTTTCTTT. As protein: CASSEGWTFNTEAFF.